The sequence of this T cell receptor beta chain was determined in a study of regulatory T cells in long-lasting Graves disease. The study's findings and limits: Gene preferences differed: TRBV28, TRBJ1-2, TRBJ2-5 in persistent cases.

Germline CDR1 ENHRY, CDR2 SYGVKD. The V and J ends lost 0 bases and 1 base, in that order; junction bases with no gene match: 6. The CDR3 loop spans 17 amino acids. Researchers made TCR beta libraries by using iRepertoire HTBI primers and running Arm-PCR on CDR3 regions. Study processing details: Identification across samples found 62 TRBV and fewer than 15 TRBJ segments. TCRdb reprocessed the multiplex PCR reads with MiXCR, giving one entry per CDR3 protein. TCRdb, not the original authors, processed these V and J calls. Of hundreds of thousands of distinct CDR3 sequences listed, 14% to 15% are singletons. A few counts support this clonotype. Its antigen is not identified. The sample's time point: newly diagnosed GD, antithyroid drugs for less than 3 months. PBMC-derived RNA was used for the TCR library. The same sample was also studied in work on T cells in Graves' hyperthyroidism and ophthalmopathy. From that report: Patients with ophthalmopathy were separated from those with stable hyperthyroidism by a 13 V-J model.

The chain links TRBV10-3 to TRBJ1-5; TRBD1 agrees at 7 bases. This TCR was recovered from a woman in her thirties or forties with Graves disease. This specimen consisted of peripheral blood mononuclear cells (PBMCs), obtained at new diagnosis, from a patient treated with antithyroid drugs. This chain's CDR3 is CAISESVLGGSNQPQHF. The CDR3 DNA reads TGTGCCATCAGTGAGTCTGTATTAGGGGGCAGCAATCAGCCCCAGCATTTT.